This T cell receptor beta chain was sequenced in a study of blood T cell repertoires in COVID-19. Study details: Acute-phase and convalescent COVID-19 samples originated in the United States, Italy and Spain. PBMCs, B-cell-depleted T cells, or T cells were the source of the cDNA or gDNA that made up the material.

This clone was counted only a few times. Original handling: It was from reference gene primer amplification that nucleated cell counts were estimated. The protocol was immunoSEQ multiplex PCR, while the TCRdb copy is restricted to in-frame clones and leaves out a portion. D and trimming were read from the DNA, whereas the V and J calls and clone size are those reported in that table. This repertoire shows about 35,000 clones, 88% found once; its top ten account for about 9.8%. The germline CDR1 and CDR2 sequences are MNHEY and SMNVEV (reference sequence). The CDR3 is 15 amino acids. The V end was cut by 7 bases, the J end by 5 bases, with 19 bases between.

The specimen was peripheral blood. This chain connects TRBV27 to TRBJ2-3; possibly TRBD1 for D (6 bases). This TCR derives from a human donor in a cohort sampled during active COVID-19. The CDR3 loop reads CASTPRSVRGDTQYF. CDR3 nucleotide sequence: TGTGCCAGCACCCCCCGCAGCGTCAGGGGAGATACGCAGTATTTT.